This T cell receptor beta chain comes out of a study of blood T cell repertoires in COVID-19 (dated by TCRdb to between 2020 and 2021). About the full investigation: Collaborator samples came from the United States, Italy and Spain and covered acute and convalescent phases of COVID-19. Samples came from the ongoing ImmuneRACE study (first 160 participants) plus 1,254 subjects from 6 global collaborators. A de-identified subject ID, COVID-19 status, age in years and sex were almost always included in the sample metadata. The repertoires were released in a freely available public database intended as a resource for research on the immune response to SARS-CoV-2. The prospective study material was composed of cDNA or gDNA derived from T cells, B-cell-depleted T cells, or PBMCs. HLA class I and class II types, where available, came from metadata supplied by the sample provider rather than from assay-based typing. Deeply sampled blood TCRbeta repertoires from subjects exposed to, actively infected with, or recovered from COVID-19 were included in the dataset.

The collaborating institutions used their own protocols to collect whole blood in K2EDTA tubes. Collaborator samples were shipped for TCRbeta analysis as frozen whole blood, isolated PBMCs, or DNA extracted from either sample type. Findings and caveats that apply to the study as a whole: The quantity of clinical and demographic metadata differed by source and by participant and was supplied without curation.

Including the terminal cysteine and phenylalanine, the CDR3 comprises 18 residues. Kept here is only the CDR3 DNA, which spans 54 bases and is read in frame from base 1. TCRbeta CDR3 regions were amplified from genomic DNA by means of the immunoSEQ Assay, a bias-controlled multiplex PCR. The original methods were these. The number of nucleated cells in each sample was estimated by amplification of reference gene primers within the assay. To quantify the absolute abundance of each unique TCRbeta CDR3 rearrangement, sequence reads were collapsed and filtered. For each sample, productive Simpson clonality was calculated as the square root of Simpson's diversity index across productive rearrangements. Imported from immuneACCESS, the table was reduced by TCRdb to in-frame sequences with V and J called. These copies leave out some clones; in studies compared against another copy, an unresolved V gene accounts for under half, and the cause of the remainder is not known. V, J and clone size are those of that table, while D and trimming were read from the DNA. The sample has some 68,000 clones on record, 70% to 90% of them singletons. 4.4% of the sample is held by the ten biggest clonotypes.

In the case of this clone: This clone's antigen is unknown. Base qualities are not at hand, and no much larger clone is one base apart.

The sequencing input was peripheral blood. This receptor was identified in a man aged 50 or older with active COVID-19. This sequence uses TRBV21-1 and TRBJ2-1; the table gives TRBD2 as D, unverified against the DNA. TRBV21-1 is noted as a pseudogene. The nucleotides read TGTGCCAGCAGCACCATGACCCAACTAGCACCTGGGGGCAATGAGCAGTTCTTC. Its translation reads: CASSTMTQLAPGGNEQFF.